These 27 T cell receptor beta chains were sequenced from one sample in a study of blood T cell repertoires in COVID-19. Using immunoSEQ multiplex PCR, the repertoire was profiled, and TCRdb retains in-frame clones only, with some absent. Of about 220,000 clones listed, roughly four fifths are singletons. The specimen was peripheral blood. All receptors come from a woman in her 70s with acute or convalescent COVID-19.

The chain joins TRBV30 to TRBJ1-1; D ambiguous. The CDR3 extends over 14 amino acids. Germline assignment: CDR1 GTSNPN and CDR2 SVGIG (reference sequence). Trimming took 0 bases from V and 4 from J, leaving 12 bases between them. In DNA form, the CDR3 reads TGTGCCTGGAGTGTACGGCGGCTGGGCACTGAAGCTTTCTTT. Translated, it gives CAWSVRRLGTEAFF. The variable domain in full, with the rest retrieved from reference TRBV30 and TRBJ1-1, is SQTIHQWPATLVQPVGSPLSLECTVEGTSNPNLYWYRQAAGRGLQLLFYSVGIGQISSEVPQNLSASRPQDRQFILSSKKLLLSDSGFYLCAWSVRRLGTEAFFGQGTRLTVV.

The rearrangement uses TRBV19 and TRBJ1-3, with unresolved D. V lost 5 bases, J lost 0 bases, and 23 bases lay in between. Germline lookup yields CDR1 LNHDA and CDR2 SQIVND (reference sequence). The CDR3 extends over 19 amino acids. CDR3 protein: CASSPEFGSFALSGNTIYF. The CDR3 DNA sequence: TGTGCCAGTAGTCCCGAATTCGGGTCATTCGCCCTCTCTGGAAACACCATATATTTT.

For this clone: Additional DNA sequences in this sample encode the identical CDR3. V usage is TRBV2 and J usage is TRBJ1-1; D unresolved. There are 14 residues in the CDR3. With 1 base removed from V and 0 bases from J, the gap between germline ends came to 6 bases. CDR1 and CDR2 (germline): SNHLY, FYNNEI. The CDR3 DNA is TGTGCCAGCAGTGAAGGGGCCTTGAACACTGAAGCTTTCTTT. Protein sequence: CASSEGALNTEAFF.

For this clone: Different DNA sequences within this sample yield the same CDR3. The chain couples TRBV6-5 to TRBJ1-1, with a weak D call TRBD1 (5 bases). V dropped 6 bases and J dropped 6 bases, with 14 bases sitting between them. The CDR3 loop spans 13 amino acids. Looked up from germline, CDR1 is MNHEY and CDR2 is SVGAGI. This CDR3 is CASRLPGRAEAFF. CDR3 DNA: TGTGCCAGCAGATTGCCAGGGAGGGCTGAAGCTTTCTTT.

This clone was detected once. This CDR3 reads CSVDRLAYGYTF. The CDR3 DNA follows: TGCAGCGTGGACAGGTTGGCATATGGCTACACCTTC. The chain couples TRBV29-1 to TRBJ1-2; 7 bases are a match to TRBD1. The CDR3 extends over 12 amino acids. Unmatched junction bases numbered 6, after V lost 6 bases and J lost 5 bases. Germline V CDR1 and CDR2: SQVTM, ANQGSEA.

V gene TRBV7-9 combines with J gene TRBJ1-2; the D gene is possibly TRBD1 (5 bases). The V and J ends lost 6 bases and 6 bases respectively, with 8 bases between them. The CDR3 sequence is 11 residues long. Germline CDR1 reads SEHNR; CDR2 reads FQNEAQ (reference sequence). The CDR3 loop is CASSSDNGYTF. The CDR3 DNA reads TGTGCCAGCAGTTCGGACAATGGCTACACCTTC.

The CDR3 nucleotides are TGTGCCAGCAGCTTGGTACCAACAGGGGGTCATGGCTACACCTTC. Translated: CASSLVPTGGHGYTF. The rearrangement uses TRBV5-6 and TRBJ1-2; 8 nucleotides align to TRBD1. The CDR3 is 15 residues long. V dropped 0 bases and J dropped 6; count of bases not matched to a gene: 7. The germline gives CDR1 SGHDT, CDR2 YYEEEE.

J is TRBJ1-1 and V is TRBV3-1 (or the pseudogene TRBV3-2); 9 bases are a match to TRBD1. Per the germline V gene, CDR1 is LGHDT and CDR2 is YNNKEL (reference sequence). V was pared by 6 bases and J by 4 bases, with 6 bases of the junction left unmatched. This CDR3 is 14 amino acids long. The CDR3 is CASSPRDRATEAFF. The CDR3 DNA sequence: TGTGCCAGCAGTCCTAGGGACAGGGCCACTGAAGCTTTCTTT.

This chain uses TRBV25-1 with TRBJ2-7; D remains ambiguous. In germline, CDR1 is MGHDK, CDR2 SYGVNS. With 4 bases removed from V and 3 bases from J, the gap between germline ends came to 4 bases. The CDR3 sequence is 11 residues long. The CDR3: CASSAGYEQYF. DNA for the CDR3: TGTGCCAGCAGTGCAGGCTACGAGCAGTACTTC.

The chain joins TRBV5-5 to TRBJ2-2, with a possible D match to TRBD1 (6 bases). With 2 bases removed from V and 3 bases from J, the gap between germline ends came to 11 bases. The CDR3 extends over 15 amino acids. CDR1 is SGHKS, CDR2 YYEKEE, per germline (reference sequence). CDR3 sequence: CASSFRDTYTGELFF. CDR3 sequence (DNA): TGTGCCAGCAGCTTCCGGGACACCTACACCGGGGAGCTGTTTTTT.

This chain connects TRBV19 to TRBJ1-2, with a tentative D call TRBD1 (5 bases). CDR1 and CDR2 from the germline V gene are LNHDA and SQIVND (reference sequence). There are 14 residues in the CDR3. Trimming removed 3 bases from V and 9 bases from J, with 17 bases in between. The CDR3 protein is CASSIARTSGSYTF. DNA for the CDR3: TGTGCCAGTAGTATCGCCCGGACATCAGGAAGCTACACCTTC. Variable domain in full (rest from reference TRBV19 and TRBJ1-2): DGGITQSPKYLFRKEGQNVTLSCEQNLNHDAMYWYRQDPGQGLRLIYYSQIVNDFQKGDIAEGYSVSREKKESFPLTVTSAQKNPTAFYLCASSIARTSGSYTFGSGTRLTVV.

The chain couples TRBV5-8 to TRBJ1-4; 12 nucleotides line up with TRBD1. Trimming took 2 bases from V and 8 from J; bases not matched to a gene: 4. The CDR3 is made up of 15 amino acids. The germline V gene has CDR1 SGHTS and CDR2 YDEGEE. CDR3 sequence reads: CASSFRGQGAEKLFF. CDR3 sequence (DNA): TGTGCCAGCAGCTTTCGGGGACAGGGGGCCGAAAAACTGTTTTTT.

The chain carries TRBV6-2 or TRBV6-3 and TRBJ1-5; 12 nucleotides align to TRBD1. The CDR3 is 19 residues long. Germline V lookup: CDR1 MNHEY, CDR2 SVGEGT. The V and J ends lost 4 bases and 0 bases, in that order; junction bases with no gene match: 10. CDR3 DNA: TGTGCCAGCAGTTTCTCCGGGACAGGGGGCCCCTATAGCAATCAGCCCCAGCATTTT. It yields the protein CASSFSGTGGPYSNQPQHF.

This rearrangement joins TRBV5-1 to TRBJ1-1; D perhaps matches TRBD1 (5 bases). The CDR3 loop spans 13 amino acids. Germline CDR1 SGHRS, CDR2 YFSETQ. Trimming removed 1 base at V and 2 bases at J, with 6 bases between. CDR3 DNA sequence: TGCGCCAGCAGCTTGAGGACAAACACTGAAGCTTTCTTT. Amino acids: CASSLRTNTEAFF.

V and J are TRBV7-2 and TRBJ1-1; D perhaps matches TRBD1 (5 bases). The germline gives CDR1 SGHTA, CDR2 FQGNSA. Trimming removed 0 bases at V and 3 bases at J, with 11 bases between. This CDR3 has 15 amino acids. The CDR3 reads CASSLASTQDTEAFF. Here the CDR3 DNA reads TGTGCCAGCAGCTTAGCGTCGACACAGGACACTGAAGCTTTCTTT.

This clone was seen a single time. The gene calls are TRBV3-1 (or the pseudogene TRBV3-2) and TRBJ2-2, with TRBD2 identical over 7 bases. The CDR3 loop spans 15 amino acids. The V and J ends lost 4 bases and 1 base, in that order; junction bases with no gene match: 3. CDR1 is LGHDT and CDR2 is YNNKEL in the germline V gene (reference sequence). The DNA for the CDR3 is TGTGCCAGCAGCCTCCTAGCGGAGAACACCGGGGAGCTGTTTTTT. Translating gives CASSLLAENTGELFF.

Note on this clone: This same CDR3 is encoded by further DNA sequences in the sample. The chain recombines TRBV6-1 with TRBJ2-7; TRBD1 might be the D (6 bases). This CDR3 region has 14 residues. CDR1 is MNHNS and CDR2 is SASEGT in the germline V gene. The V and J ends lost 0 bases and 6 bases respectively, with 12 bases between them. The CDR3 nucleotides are TGTGCCAGCAGTGAAGCCACAGGGATCGGCGAGCAGTACTTC. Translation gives CASSEATGIGEQYF.

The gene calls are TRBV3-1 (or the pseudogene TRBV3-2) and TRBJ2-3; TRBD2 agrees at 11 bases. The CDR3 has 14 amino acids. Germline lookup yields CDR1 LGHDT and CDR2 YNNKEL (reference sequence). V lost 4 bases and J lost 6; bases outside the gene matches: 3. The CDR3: CASSLAGGMDTQYF. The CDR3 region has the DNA TGTGCCAGCAGCCTAGCGGGGGGGATGGATACGCAGTATTTT.

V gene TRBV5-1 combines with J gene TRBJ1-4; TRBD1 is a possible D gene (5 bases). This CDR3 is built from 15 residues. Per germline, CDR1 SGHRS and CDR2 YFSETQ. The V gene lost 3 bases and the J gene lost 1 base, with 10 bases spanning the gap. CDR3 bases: TGCGCCAGCAGCTCAGGGATGGGAACTAATGAAAAACTGTTTTTT. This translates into CASSSGMGTNEKLFF.

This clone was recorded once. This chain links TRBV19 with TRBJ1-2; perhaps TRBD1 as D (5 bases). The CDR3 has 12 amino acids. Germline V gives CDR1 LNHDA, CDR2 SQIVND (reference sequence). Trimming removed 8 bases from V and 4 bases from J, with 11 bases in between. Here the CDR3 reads CASSTALYGYTF. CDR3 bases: TGTGCCAGTTCGACAGCTCTCTATGGCTACACCTTC.

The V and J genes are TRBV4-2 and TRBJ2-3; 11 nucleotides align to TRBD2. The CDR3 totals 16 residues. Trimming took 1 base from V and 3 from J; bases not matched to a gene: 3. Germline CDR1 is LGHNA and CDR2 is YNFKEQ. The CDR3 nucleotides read TGTGCCAGCAGCCAAGGTGCTAGCGGGGGGACAGATACGCAGTATTTT. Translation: CASSQGASGGTDTQYF.

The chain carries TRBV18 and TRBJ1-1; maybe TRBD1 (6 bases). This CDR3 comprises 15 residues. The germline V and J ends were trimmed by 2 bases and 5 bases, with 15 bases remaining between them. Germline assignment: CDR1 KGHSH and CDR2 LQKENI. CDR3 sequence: CASSPKTTGWTEAFF. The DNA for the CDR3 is TGTGCCAGCTCACCAAAAACCACAGGGTGGACTGAAGCTTTCTTT.

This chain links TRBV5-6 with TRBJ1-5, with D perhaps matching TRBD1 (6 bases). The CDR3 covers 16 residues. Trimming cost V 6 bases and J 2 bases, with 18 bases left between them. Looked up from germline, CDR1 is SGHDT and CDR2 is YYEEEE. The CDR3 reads CASTLLTGNGNQPQHF. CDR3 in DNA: TGTGCCAGCACCCTCTTAACAGGGAATGGCAATCAGCCCCAGCATTTT.

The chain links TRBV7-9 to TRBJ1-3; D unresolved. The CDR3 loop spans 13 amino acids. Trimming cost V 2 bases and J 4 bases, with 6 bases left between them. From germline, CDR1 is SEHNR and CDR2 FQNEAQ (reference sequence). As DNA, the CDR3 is TGTGCCAGCAGCTTATTCGAGGGAAACACCATATATTTT. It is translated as CASSLFEGNTIYF.

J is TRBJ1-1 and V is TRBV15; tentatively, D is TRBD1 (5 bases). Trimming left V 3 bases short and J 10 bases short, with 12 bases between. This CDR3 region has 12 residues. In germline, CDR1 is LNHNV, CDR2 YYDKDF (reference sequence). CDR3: CATSSATGGAFF. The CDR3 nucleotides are TGTGCCACCAGCAGTGCAACAGGCGGAGCTTTCTTT.

CDR3 sequence (DNA): TGCGCCAGCAGCTTGGTTTCGGGACAGGGGGCAGGAAATGAGCAGTTCTTC. Its translation is CASSLVSGQGAGNEQFF. This sequence joins TRBV5-1 and TRBJ2-1; 12 positions match TRBD1. This CDR3 has 17 residues. The V gene end was trimmed by 0 bases and the J gene end by 7 bases; junction bases not matched to a gene: 8. CDR1 and CDR2 from the germline V gene are SGHRS and YFSETQ.

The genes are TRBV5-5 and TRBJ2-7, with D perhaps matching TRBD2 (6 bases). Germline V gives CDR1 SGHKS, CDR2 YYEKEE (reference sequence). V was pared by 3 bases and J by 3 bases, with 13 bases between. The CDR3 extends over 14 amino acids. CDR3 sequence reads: CASSSGPAGYEQYF. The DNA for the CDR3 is TGTGCCAGCAGCTCCGGGCCAGCGGGCTACGAGCAGTACTTC.